One T cell receptor (beta chain) is described in this entry. Its specificity is not known. Clones were sequenced by immunoSEQ multiplex PCR, and TCRdb holds only the in-frame ones, with some missing. The sample contains 35,000 to 50,000 clones, about three quarters of which appear only once. The sort gate was single viable CD3+CD4+CD8-CD45RO+ cells for memory CD4+ T cells. The data are from a study of memory CD4+ T cells and cytomegalovirus serostatus. Study findings and constraints: Suggested: most of the CMV-linked TCR signature lies in CD4+ memory cells.

The clonotype originates from an adult in good health and CMV-seronegative. Sequences were obtained from memory CD4+ T cells from blood.

The DNA of the CDR3 is TGTGCCTGGAGCCTAGGGCCACTTCGGGGCTACACCTTC. Amino acid sequence: CAWSLGPLRGYTF. V is TRBV30 and J is TRBJ1-2; D is unclear. The germline CDR1 and CDR2 sequences are GTSNPN and SVGIG (reference sequence). The CDR3 length is 13 residues. The V end was cut by 3 bases, the J end by 8 bases, with 16 bases between.